This T cell receptor (beta chain) was profiled in a study of siplizumab effects on memory and regulatory T cells. Note on this clone: Its target is not known.

Study-level findings and limits: Fewer alloreactive sequences mapped to unstimulated CD4+ memory cells under siplizumab.

Germline V CDR1 and CDR2: GTSNPN, SVGIG (reference sequence). The CDR3 is 15 residues long. V was clipped by 5 bases and J by 5 bases; unmatched bases: 11. Profiled with immunoSEQ multiplex PCR; TCRdb holds only in-frame clones, not every one. This repertoire shows around 65,000 clones, less than 80% found once; its top ten account for 0.42%. The chain couples TRBV30 to TRBJ2-3; 9 positions agree with TRBD1. What was sequenced was memory CD4+ T cells sorted from blood. The receptor was isolated from a human donor in good health. This chain's CDR3 is CAWDQQGADRDTQYF. The CDR3 coding sequence is TGTGCCTGGGACCAACAGGGGGCGGATAGAGATACGCAGTATTTT.